One and the same sample provided the 9 T cell receptor beta chains below, sequenced in a study of T cell repertoires in cytomegalovirus infection. Each CDR3 protein gets one entry after TCRdb re-called the reads with MiXCR. The sample has more than 65,000 distinct CDR3 sequences, around half seen once. The antigens of these receptors remain unknown. Sequencing was performed on CD8+ T cells from cultured PBMCs, taken from culture after CMV antigen stimulation. Receptor source: a human donor in good health (CMV status not recorded). Some clones in this sample may be carry-over from other donors' samples.

The chain links TRBV12-3 or TRBV12-4 to TRBJ1-5; D remains unclear. Trimming removed 1 base from V and 6 bases from J, with 13 bases in between. The CDR3 has 15 residues. In DNA form, the CDR3 reads TGTGCCAGCAGTTTAGGGGTAGGTTTGACTCAGCCCCAGCATTTT. Amino acids: CASSLGVGLTQPQHF.

J is TRBJ2-7 and V is TRBV2; D call uncertain. The CDR3 loop spans 11 amino acids. The V gene's germline CDR1 is SNHLY and CDR2 FYNNEI. V was cut by 1 base and J by 6 bases, with 4 bases left in between. The CDR3 nucleotides read TGTGCCAGCAGTGAAGGGGGCGAGCAGTACTTC. Its protein is CASSEGGEQYF.

The chain recombines TRBV11-2 with TRBJ2-3; 8 nucleotides align to TRBD2. This CDR3 has 15 amino acids. Germline V CDR1 and CDR2: SGHAT, FQNNGV. Losses at the gene ends were 5 bases for V and 5 bases for J; bases not matched to a gene: 9. This CDR3 is CASSPSGTSRDTQYF. In DNA, the CDR3 is TGTGCCAGCAGCCCGTCCGGGACTAGTAGAGATACGCAGTATTTT.

This clonotype was picked up a small number of times. The chain couples TRBV7-9 to TRBJ2-7, with 9 bases matching TRBD2. The V gene end was trimmed by 2 bases and the J gene end by 6 bases; junction bases not matched to a gene: 11. The CDR3 has 16 amino acids. From germline, CDR1 is SEHNR and CDR2 FQNEAQ (reference sequence). The CDR3 DNA sequence: TGTGCCAGCAGCTTACAGTTCTGGCGGGAGGGAGGCGAGCAGTACTTC. Protein sequence: CASSLQFWREGGEQYF. The whole variable domain, remainder taken from reference TRBV7-9 and TRBJ2-7, is DTGVSQNPRHKITKRGQNVTFRCDPISEHNRLYWYRQTLGQGPEFLTYFQNEAQLEKSRLLSDRFSAERPKGSFSTLEIQRTEQGDSAMYLCASSLQFWREGGEQYFGPGTRLTVT.

The chain carries TRBV7-3 and TRBJ1-2, with no clear D. The V end was cut by 4 bases, the J end by 3 bases, with 12 bases between. CDR1 is SGHTA, CDR2 FQGTGA, per germline. The CDR3 has 14 residues. The DNA of the CDR3 is TGTGCCAGCAGCTCCGGGCCGCGGGACTATGGCTACACCTTC. Encoded protein: CASSSGPRDYGYTF.

The rearrangement uses TRBV7-4 and TRBJ2-3, with D hard to call. Germline loops: CDR1 SGHVT, CDR2 SQSDAQ. The CDR3 totals 14 residues. V was trimmed by 1 base and J by 4 bases, leaving 9 bases between them. CDR3 amino acids: CASSLEGMPDTQYF. In nucleotides, the CDR3 is TGTGCCAGCAGCTTAGAGGGCATGCCAGATACGCAGTATTTT.

J is TRBJ2-3 and V is TRBV6-1; D remains ambiguous. The germline gives CDR1 MNHNS, CDR2 SASEGT. Trimming shortened V by 1 base and J by 2 bases, and 13 bases separated the two germline ends. This CDR3 is built from 16 residues. The CDR3 loop reads CASSEVPSPPTDTQYF. The CDR3 DNA sequence: TGTGCCAGCAGTGAAGTCCCTTCGCCCCCCACAGATACGCAGTATTTT.

The CDR3 DNA sequence: TGTGCCAGTAGTATCTCGCGTGGGAATCAGCCCCAGCATTTT. Translating it yields CASSISRGNQPQHF. The chain is built from TRBV19 and TRBJ1-5, with D uncertain. The CDR3 is made up of 14 amino acids. Germline V gene data show CDR1 as LNHDA and CDR2 as SQIVND (reference sequence). Trimming removed 3 bases at V and 4 bases at J, with 10 bases between. Full variable domain (remainder filled in from reference TRBV19 and TRBJ1-5): DGGITQSPKYLFRKEGQNVTLSCEQNLNHDAMYWYRQDPGQGLRLIYYSQIVNDFQKGDIAEGYSVSREKKESFPLTVTSAQKNPTAFYLCASSISRGNQPQHFGDGTRLSIL.

This chain joins TRBV7-6 and TRBJ2-3, with 9 bases fitting TRBD2. The CDR3 has 18 residues. Germline trimming cut 5 bases from V and 4 bases from J; bases unmatched to any gene: 16. Germline V gene lookup returns CDR1 SGHVS and CDR2 FNYEAQ. CDR3 in amino acids: CASSLVVAREGGADTQYF. CDR3 DNA sequence: TGTGCCAGCAGCCTAGTGGTGGCGCGGGAGGGAGGGGCAGATACGCAGTATTTT. The full variable domain, in which reference TRBV7-6 and TRBJ2-3 provide the parts outside the CDR3, is GAGVSQSPRYKVTKRGQDVALRCDPISGHVSLYWYRQALGQGPEFLTYFNYEAQQDKSGLPNDRFSAERPEGSISTLTIQRTEQRDSAMYRCASSLVVAREGGADTQYFGPGTRLTVL.